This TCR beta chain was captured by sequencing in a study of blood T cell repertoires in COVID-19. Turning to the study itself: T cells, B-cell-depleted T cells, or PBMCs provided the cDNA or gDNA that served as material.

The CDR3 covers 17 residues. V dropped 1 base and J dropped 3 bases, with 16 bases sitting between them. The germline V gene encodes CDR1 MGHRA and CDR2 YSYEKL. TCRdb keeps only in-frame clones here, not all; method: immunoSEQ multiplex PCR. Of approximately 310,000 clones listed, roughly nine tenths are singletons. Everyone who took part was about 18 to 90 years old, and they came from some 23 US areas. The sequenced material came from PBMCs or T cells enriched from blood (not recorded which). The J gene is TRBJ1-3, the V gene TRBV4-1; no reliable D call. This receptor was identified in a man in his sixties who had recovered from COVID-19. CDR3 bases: TGCGCCAGCAGCCAAGCCGCGGCGGCGGGCTTTGGAAACACCATATATTTT. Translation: CASSQAAAAGFGNTIYF.